The 24 T cell receptor beta chains listed next were all sequenced from one sample in a study of long-term antiretroviral therapy in people with HIV. Investigators performed immunoSEQ version v3.0 at survey level. The assay was immunoSEQ multiplex PCR, and TCRdb's table has in-frame clones only and misses some. The repertoire holds about 15,000 clones, with approximately 81% as singletons. This specimen was unsorted PBMCs, taken 3.2 years after starting antiretroviral therapy. Source of these receptors: a woman aged 40 to 55 with HIV.

The J gene is TRBJ2-3, the V gene TRBV7-2, with 7 bases matching TRBD2. Losses at the gene ends were 3 bases for V and 2 bases for J; bases not matched to a gene: 8. The CDR3 is 16 residues long. CDR1 is SGHTA, CDR2 FQGNSA, per germline. The CDR3 region has the DNA TGTGCCAGCAGCTTTTATCAGCGGGGACTCACAGATACGCAGTATTTT. Protein: CASSFYQRGLTDTQYF.

J is TRBJ1-1 and V is TRBV11-2; 7 positions match TRBD1. J gave up 4 bases and V 5 bases, and 10 bases lay outside the gene matches. There are 15 residues in the CDR3. Germline V gives CDR1 SGHAT, CDR2 FQNNGV. The CDR3 DNA follows: TGTGCCAGCAGCCCCAACAGGGGAGTTATCACTGAAGCTTTCTTT. It yields the protein CASSPNRGVITEAFF.

The chain couples TRBV12-5 to TRBJ2-3, with D perhaps matching TRBD1 (5 bases). V was clipped by 1 base and J by 0 bases, with 14 bases between them. CDR3 size: 17 residues. CDR1 is LGHNT, CDR2 FRNRAP, per germline. The CDR3 sequence: CASGLARQSASTDTQYF. In nucleotides, the CDR3 is TGTGCTAGTGGTTTGGCCCGACAGAGCGCTAGCACAGATACGCAGTATTTT.

The chain links TRBV5-1 to TRBJ1-2; possibly TRBD1 for D (6 bases). Per the germline V gene, CDR1 is SGHRS and CDR2 is YFSETQ. The CDR3 is made up of 17 amino acids. V was shortened by 0 bases and J by 7 bases, with 22 bases between the two germline ends. The CDR3 reads CASSLVSGGQLSGGYTF. Written as DNA, the CDR3 is TGCGCCAGCAGCTTGGTTAGCGGGGGGCAGCTTTCAGGTGGCTACACCTTC.

This chain connects TRBV29-1 to TRBJ1-2, with a tentative D call TRBD1 (5 bases). CDR3 length: 14 amino acids. From germline, CDR1 is SQVTM and CDR2 ANQGSEA. Trimming shortened V by 8 bases and J by 2 bases, and 18 bases separated the two germline ends. The CDR3 DNA is TGCAGCATCAAACCCGGGGGAACGAACTATGGCTACACCTTC. Amino acids: CSIKPGGTNYGYTF.

The chain carries TRBV7-2 and TRBJ1-5, with D possibly being TRBD1 (5 bases). CDR1 is SGHTA, CDR2 FQGNSA, per germline. The V end was cut by 5 bases, the J end by 7 bases, with 18 bases between. This CDR3 has 15 residues. This CDR3 reads CASSTSGGAGQPQHF. The CDR3 bases are TGTGCCAGCAGCACTTCGGGGGGAGCGGGCCAGCCCCAGCATTTT.

The chain's CDR3 is CASSLPGVTEAFF. The CDR3 region has the DNA TGTGCCAGCAGTCTCCCAGGAGTAACTGAAGCTTTCTTT. The J gene is TRBJ1-1, the V gene TRBV27, with D hard to call. From germline, CDR1 is MNHEY and CDR2 SMNVEV (reference sequence). The ends were cut back, 5 bases at V and 5 bases at J, with 12 bases in the middle. The CDR3 contains 13 residues.

This clone was counted a single time. The chain uses TRBV7-9 and TRBJ2-1; 10 nucleotides agree with TRBD2. Germline CDR1 SEHNR, CDR2 FQNEAQ (reference sequence). Losses at the gene ends were 5 bases for V and 3 bases for J; bases not matched to a gene: 10. The CDR3 is 17 residues long. The CDR3 DNA sequence: TGTGCCAGCAGCCCGTCGCCTAGCGGGGGTTTCTACAATGAGCAGTTCTTC. Amino acids: CASSPSPSGGFYNEQFF.

This rearrangement joins TRBV29-1 to TRBJ2-1; D is uncertain. Germline V CDR1 and CDR2: SQVTM, ANQGSEA. Trimming stripped 8 bases from V and 5 bases from J, with 19 bases between. The CDR3 consists of 14 residues. The CDR3 DNA sequence: TGCAGCACCTCTAAGGACGGAGCTAACAATGAGCAGTTCTTC. The encoded protein is CSTSKDGANNEQFF.

The chain uses TRBV30 and TRBJ2-1, with 10 positions matching TRBD2. V trimming: 0 bases; J trimming: 8 bases; junction bases outside the gene matches: 7. Germline values: CDR1 GTSNPN, CDR2 SVGIG (reference sequence). The CDR3 covers 15 residues. CDR3 DNA: TGTGCCTGGAGTGTAGGGGTAGCGGGGGGTGATGAGCAGTTCTTC. Residues: CAWSVGVAGGDEQFF.

This rearrangement joins TRBV14 to TRBJ2-5; 7 positions match TRBD1. The CDR3 is 15 residues long. Germline CDR1 and CDR2: SGHDN and FVKESK. The J segment lost 5 bases and the V segment lost 4 bases, leaving 10 bases of the junction unmatched. The CDR3 bases are TGTGCCAGCAGCCTGCGGACAGGCACTTGGGAGACCCAGTACTTC. Encoded protein: CASSLRTGTWETQYF.

The J gene is TRBJ1-4, the V gene TRBV10-3; 7 nucleotides align to TRBD1. The CDR3 covers 13 residues. The V and J ends lost 6 bases and 3 bases, in that order; junction bases with no gene match: 1. From germline, CDR1 is ENHRY and CDR2 SYGVKD. The CDR3 spells CAIRQGPNEKLFF. The DNA for the CDR3 is TGTGCCATCAGACAGGGGCCTAATGAAAAACTGTTTTTT.

This clone appeared once. The chain employs TRBV5-1 and TRBJ1-2; D not certain. This CDR3 region has 15 residues. Germline values: CDR1 SGHRS, CDR2 YFSETQ. Trimming removed 7 bases from V and 1 base from J, with 17 bases in between. The CDR3 bases are TGCGCCAGCCACCCCGGAGAGACCTTTAACTATGGCTACACCTTC. Protein: CASHPGETFNYGYTF. Based on the CDR3 plus reference TRBV5-1 and TRBJ1-2, the full variable domain is KAGVTQTPRYLIKTRGQQVTLSCSPISGHRSVSWYQQTPGQGLQFLFEYFSETQRNKGNFPGRFSGRQFSNSRSEMNVSTLELGDSALYLCASHPGETFNYGYTFGSGTRLTVV.

The rearrangement uses TRBV29-1 and TRBJ2-7, with TRBD1 identical over 8 bases. The CDR3 covers 13 residues. Germline lookup yields CDR1 SQVTM and CDR2 ANQGSEA. V was pared by 6 bases and J by 3 bases, with 7 bases of the junction left unmatched. CDR3 sequence: CSVNDRGSYEQYF. Written as DNA, the CDR3 is TGCAGCGTCAATGACAGGGGTAGCTACGAGCAGTACTTC.

A note on this clone: Sequence at one end of the junction differs from germline and may be a read error. V gene TRBV4-3 combines with J gene TRBJ1-4; 7 bases agree with TRBD1. Germline V gene lookup returns CDR1 LGHNA and CDR2 YSLEER. The CDR3 contains 15 residues. CDR3 bases: TGCGCCAGCAGCCAAGGACAGGGAGGGACCGAAAGACTGTTTTTT. Translating gives CASSQGQGGTERLFF.

V and J are TRBV5-1 and TRBJ2-5, with 8 bases identical to TRBD2. Germline assignment: CDR1 SGHRS and CDR2 YFSETQ. With 4 bases clipped from V and 2 bases from J, the junction kept 7 bases outside the gene matches. CDR3 length: 15 residues. The CDR3 nucleotides are TGCGCCAGCAGCCCGGGACTAGACTATCAAGAGACCCAGTACTTC. As protein: CASSPGLDYQETQYF.

The chain combines TRBV6-6 with TRBJ1-1, with D maybe TRBD1 (5 bases). CDR1 and CDR2 (germline): MNHNY, SVGAGI (reference sequence). The V end lost 10 bases, the J end lost 6 bases, and 12 bases lay between the germline ends. The CDR3 is 11 residues long. CDR3 loop: CATRRGPEAFF. The DNA of the CDR3 is TGTGCCACCCGAAGGGGTCCTGAAGCTTTCTTT.

The chain uses TRBV2 and TRBJ2-3; 12 bases map to TRBD2. The trim removed 7 bases at V and 0 bases at J, leaving 8 bases unmatched. The germline V gene encodes CDR1 SNHLY and CDR2 FYNNEI. CDR3 length: 17 residues. The DNA for the CDR3 is TGTGCCAGCAAACGACTAGCGGGGGACCGAAGCACAGATACGCAGTATTTT. Residues: CASKRLAGDRSTDTQYF.

This clone was counted once. This chain connects TRBV27 to TRBJ1-2; possible D gene TRBD1, 5 bases. CDR3 length: 15 amino acids. Trimming cost V 0 bases and J 8 bases, with 16 bases left between them. CDR1 is MNHEY, CDR2 SMNVEV, per germline (reference sequence). The CDR3 DNA is TGTGCCAGCAGTTTATCGAATTCGGGACGGGGGGGCTACACCTTC. Translated, it gives CASSLSNSGRGGYTF.

The chain is built from TRBV5-1 and TRBJ2-7; D not certain. CDR1 and CDR2 (germline): SGHRS, YFSETQ. V lost 5 bases and J 0 bases, leaving 9 bases between the germline ends. This CDR3 spans 13 amino acids. In nucleotides, the CDR3 is TGCGCCAGCAGTCCGAGCCCCTCCTACGAGCAGTACTTC. Translated, it gives CASSPSPSYEQYF.

The CDR3: CASSERRQGEAFF. The CDR3 bases are TGTGCCAGCAGTGAAAGGAGACAGGGGGAAGCTTTCTTT. V is TRBV6-1 and J is TRBJ1-1, with TRBD1 matching over 8 bases. V was pared by 2 bases and J by 8 bases, with 4 bases of the junction left unmatched. The CDR3 length is 13 residues. Germline CDR1 is MNHNS and CDR2 is SASEGT.

This chain connects TRBV18 to TRBJ1-3; 8 nucleotides agree with TRBD1. The V gene's germline CDR1 is KGHSH and CDR2 LQKENI. Trimming cost V 3 bases and J 5 bases; bases outside gene matches: 3. The CDR3 is 14 amino acids. CDR3 sequence: CASSPGDRRNTIYF. The CDR3 nucleotides are TGTGCCAGCTCACCGGGGGACAGGCGAAACACCATATATTTT.

This clone was seen only once. Here the CDR3 reads CASSESATNSPLHF. In nucleotides, the CDR3 is TGCGCCAGCAGTGAGTCTGCGACAAATTCACCCCTCCACTTT. The rearrangement links TRBV10-2 to TRBJ1-6; no definite D call. Germline CDR1 is WSHSY and CDR2 is SAAADI. There are 14 residues in the CDR3. V was clipped by 0 bases and J by 7 bases, with 7 bases between them.

The chain links TRBV7-2 to TRBJ2-5; 7 bases agree with TRBD2. Unmatched junction bases numbered 10, after V lost 5 bases and J lost 7 bases. The CDR3 is made up of 14 amino acids. CDR1 is SGHTA and CDR2 is FQGNSA in the germline V gene. Here the CDR3 DNA reads TGTGCCAGCAGCCGGGGCGAACCGGGAGGGACCCAGTACTTC. Its translation: CASSRGEPGGTQYF.